This is a list of T cell receptor beta chains from one sample in a study of T-cell reconstitution after alpha-beta-depleted transplantation in children. TCRdb re-derived calls from the PCR reads in MiXCR, one entry per CDR3 protein. The sample has 120,000 to 150,000 distinct CDR3 sequences, 8.8% seen once; the top ten hold less than 20%. This specimen consisted of PBMCs, mostly from graft donor cells, obtained 180 days after TCRalphabeta/CD19-depleted stem cell transplant. These receptors came from a female patient younger than 10 who had a stem cell transplant for congenital amegakaryocytic thrombocytopenia, so the T cells may come from the graft donor. Each CDR3 is given with its conserved first and last residue. The order of the fields is J gene, V gene, CDR3 protein.

j_call: TRBJ2-7
v_call: TRBV30
cdr3_aa: CAWTYGTGKGEQYF

j_call: TRBJ2-3
v_call: TRBV20-1
cdr3_aa: CSARGVVFHTQYF

j_call: TRBJ2-7
v_call: TRBV5-1
cdr3_aa: CASSLSTGYEQYF

j_call: TRBJ1-5
v_call: TRBV12-3/TRBV12-4
cdr3_aa: CGSSIRGAQGPQHF

j_call: TRBJ2-7
v_call: TRBV20-1
cdr3_aa: CSAPVPMGTGWEQYF

j_call: TRBJ2-1
v_call: TRBV20-1
cdr3_aa: CSAQEGPKHEQFF

j_call: TRBJ2-7
v_call: TRBV10-3
cdr3_aa: CAITEGLAVSYEQYF

j_call: TRBJ2-1
v_call: TRBV5-6
cdr3_aa: CASSFGQDSYNEQFF

j_call: TRBJ2-1
v_call: TRBV15
cdr3_aa: CATSRTGGLLNEQFF

j_call: TRBJ1-1
v_call: TRBV13
cdr3_aa: CASSPERGGWDTEAFF

j_call: TRBJ2-3
v_call: TRBV18
cdr3_aa: CASSLRLAETDTQYF

j_call: TRBJ2-1
v_call: TRBV6-5
cdr3_aa: CARGSGIWYNEQFF

j_call: TRBJ2-5
v_call: TRBV27
cdr3_aa: CASSLRARRGTQETQYF

j_call: TRBJ2-6
v_call: TRBV20-1
cdr3_aa: CSASYRDSGANVLTF

j_call: TRBJ2-3
v_call: TRBV20-1
cdr3_aa: CSAEEGAWSADTQYF

j_call: TRBJ2-3
v_call: TRBV5-5
cdr3_aa: CASSPRRITDTQYF

j_call: TRBJ2-7
v_call: TRBV4-2
cdr3_aa: CAGSQLGQGRDEQYF

j_call: TRBJ2-1
v_call: TRBV28
cdr3_aa: CASRSPLAGKSNEQFF

j_call: TRBJ2-7
v_call: TRBV20-1
cdr3_aa: CSATPSQRTYEQYF

j_call: TRBJ1-1
v_call: TRBV28
cdr3_aa: CASTSGVGAWRTSRRDAFF

j_call: TRBJ2-1
v_call: TRBV24-1
cdr3_aa: CATSTPGYNEQFF

j_call: TRBJ2-1
v_call: TRBV5-1
cdr3_aa: CASSLGLAKDNEQFF

j_call: TRBJ1-1
v_call: TRBV7-3
cdr3_aa: CASSLGHPNTEAFF

j_call: TRBJ1-2
v_call: TRBV7-9
cdr3_aa: CASSSGQALYGYTF

j_call: TRBJ2-7
v_call: TRBV7-2
cdr3_aa: CASSSSRTSYEQYF

j_call: TRBJ2-2
v_call: TRBV19
cdr3_aa: CASSIAGGLGNTGELFF

j_call: TRBJ2-1
v_call: TRBV7-2
cdr3_aa: CASSLGYDLDEQFF

j_call: TRBJ2-7
v_call: TRBV12-3/TRBV12-4
cdr3_aa: CASSPGSPYEQYF

j_call: TRBJ2-3
v_call: TRBV24-1
cdr3_aa: CATSDFSGPDTDTQYF

j_call: TRBJ1-6
v_call: TRBV27
cdr3_aa: CASSFSSSPLHF

j_call: TRBJ2-5
v_call: TRBV6-1
cdr3_aa: CATSGRQETQYF

j_call: TRBJ2-1
v_call: TRBV7-6
cdr3_aa: CASSSLQGAAYNEQFF

j_call: TRBJ1-6
v_call: TRBV20-1
cdr3_aa: CSARTGPTRSPLHF

j_call: TRBJ2-2
v_call: TRBV4-2
cdr3_aa: CASSQEGQGAKNTGELFF

j_call: TRBJ1-1
v_call: TRBV5-1
cdr3_aa: CASSSDRTNTEAFF

j_call: TRBJ1-1
v_call: TRBV28
cdr3_aa: CASSPLFGGTEAFF

j_call: TRBJ1-5
v_call: TRBV12-3/TRBV12-4
cdr3_aa: CASSRLTEPNQPQHF

j_call: TRBJ1-5
v_call: TRBV21-1
cdr3_aa: CASSSLRINQPQHF

j_call: TRBJ2-7
v_call: TRBV6-2/TRBV6-3
cdr3_aa: CASSWTGDYEQYF

j_call: TRBJ2-7
v_call: TRBV5-5
cdr3_aa: CASSRTGGIYEQYF

j_call: TRBJ2-1
v_call: TRBV21-1
cdr3_aa: CASSKGNRDSYNEQFF

j_call: TRBJ2-7
v_call: TRBV10-3
cdr3_aa: CAISESLTRDRQFYEQYF

j_call: TRBJ2-7
v_call: TRBV10-1
cdr3_aa: CASSDPGSYEQYF

j_call: TRBJ2-1
v_call: TRBV20-1
cdr3_aa: CSATKLAGELSEQFF

j_call: TRBJ2-3
v_call: TRBV20-1
cdr3_aa: CSARDSQRGTDTQYF

j_call: TRBJ2-4
v_call: TRBV12-3/TRBV12-4
cdr3_aa: CASGTYSADIQYF

j_call: TRBJ2-5
v_call: TRBV7-9
cdr3_aa: CASSSGQGFQETQYF

j_call: TRBJ1-3
v_call: TRBV28
cdr3_aa: CASSSPGGLGIGNTIYF